These 13 T cell receptor beta chains came from one sample sequenced in a study of Ad26.COV2.S vaccination and SARS-CoV-2 variants. Sample treatment: around 19 received Ad26.COV2.S at low or high dose, single or two shots; about 5 received placebo; per-sample allocation not given. Samples came from day 63 after the first vaccine or placebo injection. Libraries were prepared by immunoSEQ multiplex PCR; TCRdb keeps only in-frame clonotypes and omits some of them. The sample shows about 400,000 clones, approximately 90% of them seen only once. This specimen consisted of peripheral blood, obtained in a trial of Ad26.COV2.S vaccine versus placebo. The receptors originated from a person between 18 and 59 years old who received the Ad26.COV2.S COVID-19 vaccine or a placebo.

CDR3 protein: CASSPRRVAWGSYNEQFF. The CDR3 nucleotides are TGTGCCAGCAGCCCCCGCCGGGTTGCGTGGGGCTCCTACAATGAGCAGTTCTTC. The chain is built from TRBV2 and TRBJ2-1, with unresolved D. CDR3 length: 18 residues. The germline V gene has CDR1 SNHLY and CDR2 FYNNEI. V was shortened by 6 bases and J by 0 bases, with 21 bases between the two germline ends.

This clone was observed a few times. The chain couples TRBV19 to TRBJ2-5; TRBD2 matches 7 bases. Trimming at V came to 0 bases and at J to 4 bases, leaving 5 bases not matched to a gene. Germline V gene sequence: CDR1 LNHDA, CDR2 SQIVND (reference sequence). CDR3 length: 15 amino acids. Here the CDR3 DNA reads TGTGCCAGTAGTATAGAGCGAGGGAGGGGAGAGACCCAGTACTTC. This gives the protein CASSIERGRGETQYF.

V and J are TRBV27 and TRBJ2-2, with a tentative D call TRBD2 (6 bases). CDR3 length: 13 residues. The germline gives CDR1 MNHEY, CDR2 SMNVEV (reference sequence). Trimming cost V 3 bases and J 5 bases, with 7 bases left between them. The CDR3 loop reads CASSFSGTGELFF. CDR3 DNA sequence: TGTGCCAGCAGTTTCAGCGGGACCGGGGAGCTGTTTTTT.

This clone was recorded only once. This chain links TRBV10-3 with TRBJ1-2; 7 bases are shared with TRBD1. The CDR3 consists of 13 residues. Germline V gives CDR1 ENHRY, CDR2 SYGVKD. V lost 3 bases to trimming and J lost 4 bases; unmatched junction nucleotides: 2. In DNA, the CDR3 is TGTGCCATCAGTGACGGGGACAGCTATGGCTACACCTTC. As protein: CAISDGDSYGYTF.

V usage is TRBV6-6 and J usage is TRBJ2-1; TRBD2 aligns across 11 bases. Germline V gene sequence: CDR1 MNHNY, CDR2 SVGAGI (reference sequence). The CDR3 covers 15 residues. J gave up 5 bases and V 8 bases, and 8 bases lay outside the gene matches. DNA for the CDR3: TGTGCCAGCGCCGATCTAGCGGGAGGCAACAATGAGCAGTTCTTC. Residues: CASADLAGGNNEQFF.

The chain combines TRBV5-4 with TRBJ1-2, with no clear D. Trimming pared 5 bases from V and 10 bases from J, leaving 21 bases between. The CDR3 runs 14 residues. CDR1 and CDR2 from the germline V gene are SGHNT and YYREEE (reference sequence). CDR3 region: CASRVTPPQNDYTF. The CDR3 nucleotides read TGTGCCAGCAGGGTCACCCCCCCCCAAAATGACTACACCTTC.

The genes are TRBV6-5 and TRBJ2-2; D ambiguous. V gave up 10 bases and J gave up 1 base, with 7 bases separating them. The germline V gene has CDR1 MNHEY and CDR2 SVGAGI. The CDR3 covers 12 residues. CDR3 bases: TGTGCCACCTACTGGAACACCGGGGAGCTGTTTTTT. Its translation is CATYWNTGELFF.

In nucleotides, the CDR3 is TGTGCCAGCAGTTCTCCCGGGACAGGGGGCGATGAAAAACTGTTTTTT. This sequence encodes CASSSPGTGGDEKLFF. The chain is built from TRBV28 and TRBJ1-4; 12 bases line up with TRBD1. V was pared by 4 bases and J by 6 bases, with 6 bases of the junction left unmatched. The CDR3 runs to 16 residues. Germline CDR1 reads MDHEN; CDR2 reads SYDVKM.

This sequence joins TRBV7-3 and TRBJ2-3; no clear D gene. Per the germline V gene, CDR1 is SGHTA and CDR2 is FQGTGA. This CDR3 is built from 15 residues. Trimming removed 5 bases at V and 5 bases at J, with 17 bases between. The CDR3 DNA reads as TGTGCCAGCAGCCCAGGAGAACCCGGTCGAGATACGCAGTATTTT. Translation: CASSPGEPGRDTQYF.

J is TRBJ2-7 and V is TRBV5-5, with 7 bases fitting TRBD1. The CDR3 is 13 amino acids. Germline CDR1 reads SGHKS; CDR2 reads YYEKEE (reference sequence). J was trimmed by 2 bases and V by 4 bases; bases with no gene match: 3. CDR3: CASSPGTAYEQYF. The CDR3 bases are TGTGCCAGCAGCCCGGGGACAGCCTACGAGCAGTACTTC.

This clone was counted a few times. The rearrangement links TRBV4-1 to TRBJ1-3, with D unresolved. The CDR3 has 17 residues. From germline, CDR1 is MGHRA and CDR2 YSYEKL. Between the trimmed V and J ends, which lost 6 bases and 2 bases, there was a span of 20 bases. The CDR3 DNA reads TGCGCCAGCAGGGATCCGCGAGGTAAATGGCCTGGAAACACCATATATTTT. It translates to CASRDPRGKWPGNTIYF.

The chain combines TRBV20-1 with TRBJ2-3; 7 bases agree with TRBD1. This CDR3 has 13 residues. Germline V gene sequence: CDR1 DFQATT, CDR2 SNEGSKA (reference sequence). J gave up 3 bases and V 3 bases, and 3 bases lay outside the gene matches. Written as DNA, the CDR3 is TGCAGTGCTAGTCTCAGGGGGACAGATACGCAGTATTTT. Amino acids: CSASLRGTDTQYF.

This clone was seen repeatedly, ten times or more. The chain carries TRBV19 and TRBJ1-5; the match to TRBD1 covers 10 bases. V was pared by 5 bases and J by 4 bases, with 14 bases of the junction left unmatched. The CDR3 is made up of 18 amino acids. Germline CDR1 is LNHDA and CDR2 is SQIVND (reference sequence). The CDR3 region is CASSPREGTGAGNQPQHF. DNA of the CDR3: TGTGCCAGTAGTCCCCGGGAGGGGACAGGGGCAGGGAATCAGCCCCAGCATTTT.